The T cell receptor beta chain under discussion was sequenced for a study of spatial heterogeneity in lung cancer. Study observations and caveats: Numbers of ubiquitous and regional expanded TCRs tracked ubiquitous and regional nonsynonymous mutation counts, respectively. Tracking of tumor mutation counts was seen in expanded intratumoral alpha and beta TCR counts.

This clonotype came up many times. No antigen is known for it. The CDR3 runs 14 residues. V was clipped by 0 bases and J by 4 bases; unmatched bases: 3. Germline-derived CDR1 and CDR2 are DFQATT and SNEGSKA (reference sequence). As to time point: sample taken at primary tumor resection. TCRdb re-analysed the 5' RACE reads in MiXCR, keeping a single row per CDR3 protein. The sample records 12,000 to 15,000 distinct CDR3 sequences, 4% to 5% being singletons. The clonotype originates from a female donor with early-stage non-small cell lung cancer. J is TRBJ2-5 and V is TRBV20-1; 9 nucleotides match TRBD1. The sample consisted of lung tumor tissue, taken at surgery. CDR3 in DNA: TGCAGTGCTAGAGACCCGACAGGGGGAGAGACCCAGTACTTC. Translation: CSARDPTGGETQYF.